These 31 T cell receptor beta chains were sequenced from one sample in a study of shared clonotypes between healthy human individuals. Positive CCR7 selection of CD45RO-negative cells yielded the naive CD8 cells, and terminally differentiated effector memory CD45RA+ cells were excluded. Clones were sequenced by immunoSEQ multiplex PCR, and TCRdb holds only the in-frame ones, with some missing. The sample contains roughly 2,000,000 clones, 85% to 95% of which appear only once. Sequences were obtained from naive CD8+ T cells from PBMCs. The receptor set was obtained from a young man in good health. Some clones in this sample may be carry-over from other donors' samples.

This clone was observed a single time. The genes are TRBV7-2 and TRBJ2-6; TRBD1 matches 8 bases. This CDR3 has 15 amino acids. In germline, CDR1 is SGHTA, CDR2 FQGNSA. The V gene end was trimmed by 5 bases and the J gene end by 4 bases; junction bases not matched to a gene: 4. The CDR3 protein is CASSPDRAGANVLTF. CDR3 nucleotide sequence: TGTGCCAGCAGCCCGGACAGGGCCGGGGCCAACGTCCTGACTTTC.

As regards this clone: This sample also contains other DNA sequences that code for the same CDR3. V gene TRBV5-6 combines with J gene TRBJ2-1; either TRBD1 or TRBD2 may supply D (5 bases each). This CDR3 comprises 14 residues. Germline V gives CDR1 SGHDT, CDR2 YYEEEE. The V end lost 0 bases, the J end lost 4 bases, and 8 bases lay between the germline ends. The CDR3 protein is CASSLAGAYNEQFF. The CDR3, as DNA: TGTGCCAGCAGCTTGGCCGGGGCGTACAATGAGCAGTTCTTC.

The V call is TRBV28, the J call TRBJ1-2; no clear D. CDR1 is MDHEN and CDR2 is SYDVKM in the germline V gene. Trimming pared 6 bases from V and 2 bases from J, leaving 10 bases between. CDR3 length equals 13 residues. CDR3 DNA sequence: TGTGCCAGCAGCCTAGACGGGAACTATGGCTACACCTTC. It specifies CASSLDGNYGYTF.

The count of this clone is one. The chain recombines TRBV13 with TRBJ2-7, with no clear D. V was shortened by 3 bases and J by 3 bases, with 12 bases between the two germline ends. Germline V gene data show CDR1 as PRHDT and CDR2 as FYEKMQ (reference sequence). CDR3 length: 14 residues. This CDR3 reads CASSFRISLYEQYF. CDR3 bases: TGTGCCAGCAGCTTTAGGATCTCCCTCTACGAGCAGTACTTC.

In regard to this clone: Other DNA variants within this sample encode the same CDR3. V gene TRBV7-9 combines with J gene TRBJ2-7, with 7 bases aligning to TRBD1. The CDR3 has 15 amino acids. From germline, CDR1 is SEHNR and CDR2 FQNEAQ (reference sequence). The J segment lost 4 bases and the V segment lost 4 bases, leaving 10 bases of the junction unmatched. CDR3 in amino acids: CASSSTDREPYEQYF. In DNA, the CDR3 is TGTGCCAGCAGCTCGACCGACAGGGAACCTTACGAGCAGTACTTC.

The chain uses TRBV7-9 and TRBJ2-5; 7 bases agree with TRBD1. The CDR3 has 15 amino acids. Germline V gives CDR1 SEHNR, CDR2 FQNEAQ (reference sequence). V lost 4 bases and J lost 1; bases outside the gene matches: 6. The CDR3 sequence: CASSSRQGFQETQYF. The CDR3 DNA is TGTGCCAGCAGCTCTCGACAGGGCTTCCAAGAGACCCAGTACTTC.

The chain recombines TRBV5-1 with TRBJ2-1; D remains ambiguous. This CDR3 comprises 12 residues. Germline V gene lookup returns CDR1 SGHRS and CDR2 YFSETQ. V was trimmed by 5 bases and J by 4 bases, leaving 7 bases between them. The CDR3 region is CASRDGYNEQFF. The CDR3 nucleotides read TGCGCCAGCAGGGACGGGTACAATGAGCAGTTCTTC.

CDR3 in DNA: TGTGCCAGCAGTGCCATCTTAGGACTAGGGTACAATGAGCAGTTCTTC. Amino acids: CASSAILGLGYNEQFF. V usage is TRBV28 and J usage is TRBJ2-1, with 7 nucleotides matching TRBD2. The germline gives CDR1 MDHEN, CDR2 SYDVKM. Trimming took 5 bases from V and 4 from J; bases not matched to a gene: 11. The CDR3 contains 16 residues.

V is TRBV11-3 and J is TRBJ2-1; D ambiguous. CDR1 is SGHNT, CDR2 YENEEA, per germline. The CDR3 has 14 amino acids. The V gene lost 6 bases and the J gene lost 0 bases, with 9 bases spanning the gap. The CDR3: CASSRYDSYNEQFF. The CDR3 DNA follows: TGTGCCAGCAGTCGCTACGACTCCTACAATGAGCAGTTCTTC.

The V gene is TRBV27, the J gene TRBJ1-5, with TRBD1 matching over 7 bases. Losses at the gene ends were 5 bases for V and 6 bases for J; bases not matched to a gene: 10. From germline, CDR1 is MNHEY and CDR2 SMNVEV (reference sequence). This CDR3 contains 15 residues. The CDR3 DNA follows: TGTGCCAGCAGTCCCACAGGGGTCGGTATTCAGCCCCAGCATTTT. Encoded protein: CASSPTGVGIQPQHF.

The V and J genes are TRBV6-6 and TRBJ2-7, with D perhaps given as TRBD1 or TRBD2 (5 bases each). The V end lost 5 bases, the J end lost 2 bases, and 13 bases lay between the germline ends. The CDR3 is made up of 14 amino acids. CDR1 and CDR2 (germline): MNHNY, SVGAGI (reference sequence). CDR3 region: CASSPRDGPYEQYF. The CDR3 DNA sequence: TGTGCCAGCAGTCCAAGGGACGGTCCCTACGAGCAGTACTTC.

The chain joins TRBV9 to TRBJ1-4, with 8 bases that match TRBD1. J was trimmed by 5 bases and V by 3 bases; bases with no gene match: 6. The CDR3 spans 15 residues. Germline V gene data show CDR1 as SGDLS and CDR2 as YYNGEE. CDR3 in amino acids: CASSETGERNEKLFF. DNA of the CDR3: TGTGCCAGCAGCGAGACAGGGGAAAGGAATGAAAAACTGTTTTTT.

The table lists this clone with a count of one. The V call is TRBV6-6, the J call TRBJ2-1; D not certain. Germline V lookup: CDR1 MNHNY, CDR2 SVGAGI (reference sequence). V was cut by 2 bases and J by 12 bases, with 23 bases left in between. This CDR3 has 16 amino acids. CDR3 sequence (DNA): TGTGCCAGCAGTTACGTACCCACGGACGGGCTTACTGGGCAGTTCTTC. Encoded protein: CASSYVPTDGLTGQFF.

The chain has TRBV6-6 and TRBJ2-7, with 12 bases aligning to TRBD2. The germline CDR1 and CDR2 sequences are MNHNY and SVGAGI (reference sequence). The CDR3 extends over 15 amino acids. V trimming: 5 bases; J trimming: 6 bases; junction bases outside the gene matches: 8. In nucleotides, the CDR3 is TGTGCCAGCAGTCGACTAGCGGGAGAAGTTAGCGAGCAGTACTTC. Protein product: CASSRLAGEVSEQYF.

This chain connects TRBV11-2 to TRBJ1-1; D unclear. Trimming removed 6 bases from V and 3 bases from J, with 11 bases in between. The CDR3 runs 13 residues. Germline V gene lookup returns CDR1 SGHAT and CDR2 FQNNGV. In DNA, the CDR3 is TGTGCCAGCAGACACGGGCTCCACACTGAAGCTTTCTTT. Translation gives CASRHGLHTEAFF.

This sequence joins TRBV4-2 and TRBJ2-7, with D possibly matching TRBD1 (5 bases). This CDR3 comprises 17 residues. V was pared by 1 base and J by 3 bases, with 19 bases between. Germline CDR1 is LGHNA and CDR2 is YNFKEQ. CDR3 nucleotides: TGTGCCAGCAGCCAAGTAGCCCGGACATTAACTAACTACGAGCAGTACTTC. It yields the protein CASSQVARTLTNYEQYF.

The V gene is TRBV2, the J gene TRBJ1-1; the match to TRBD1 covers 7 bases. There are 16 residues in the CDR3. Germline V gene data show CDR1 as SNHLY and CDR2 as FYNNEI. Trimming cost V 6 bases and J 1 base; bases outside gene matches: 11. The CDR3 sequence is CASSRPEGAKNTEAFF. CDR3 bases: TGTGCCAGCAGCAGACCGGAGGGGGCGAAGAACACTGAAGCTTTCTTT. Supplemented by reference TRBV2 and TRBJ1-1, the full variable domain reads EPEVTQTPSHQVTQMGQEVILRCVPISNHLYFYWYRQILGQKVEFLVSFYNNEISEKSEIFDDQFSVERPDGSNFTLKIRSTKLEDSAMYFCASSRPEGAKNTEAFFGQGTRLTVV.

This chain joins TRBV7-2 and TRBJ2-7; tentatively, D is TRBD2 (5 bases). V was trimmed by 1 base and J by 6 bases, leaving 10 bases between them. CDR1 is SGHTA and CDR2 is FQGNSA in the germline V gene. The CDR3 is 13 amino acids. The CDR3 here is CASSLDGGGEQYF. The CDR3 bases are TGTGCCAGCAGCTTAGATGGAGGTGGCGAGCAGTACTTC.

The chain carries TRBV4-3 and TRBJ1-6; TRBD1 matches 9 bases. CDR1 and CDR2 from the germline V gene are LGHNA and YSLEER. V dropped 1 base and J dropped 2; count of bases not matched to a gene: 3. The CDR3 length is 17 residues. DNA of the CDR3: TGCGCCAGCAGCCAAGGACAGGGGGTACCCTATAATTCACCCCTCCACTTT. Amino acid sequence: CASSQGQGVPYNSPLHF.

Regarding this clone: The sample contains more than one DNA sequence encoding this CDR3. J is TRBJ1-5 and V is TRBV27; D gene unclear. Germline CDR1 is MNHEY and CDR2 is SMNVEV (reference sequence). The CDR3 runs 15 residues. V lost 6 bases, J lost 1 base, and 13 bases lay in between. CDR3 region: CASSPGGGSNQPQHF. CDR3 coding DNA: TGTGCCAGCAGCCCGGGCGGTGGAAGCAATCAGCCCCAGCATTTT.

V gene TRBV28 combines with J gene TRBJ2-7; D is unclear. CDR1 is MDHEN, CDR2 SYDVKM, per germline. This CDR3 region has 15 residues. V lost 3 bases and J lost 3, with 15 bases in between. This CDR3 is CASSFQDQRVYEQYF. The DNA for the CDR3 is TGTGCCAGCAGTTTTCAGGACCAAAGGGTCTACGAGCAGTACTTC.

The rearrangement joins TRBV9 to TRBJ2-2; D possibly corresponds to TRBD1 (5 bases). This CDR3 has 17 amino acids. The V end was cut by 0 bases, the J end by 0 bases, with 12 bases between. Germline lookup yields CDR1 SGDLS and CDR2 YYNGEE. CDR3 nucleotides: TGTGCCAGCAGCGTAGCTCCCGGACATACGAACACCGGGGAGCTGTTTTTT. It translates to CASSVAPGHTNTGELFF.

This clone showed up just once. This chain joins TRBV7-2 and TRBJ2-2, with D unclear. In germline, CDR1 is SGHTA, CDR2 FQGNSA. This CDR3 is built from 15 residues. Deletions cut 3 bases from V and 3 bases from J, with 11 bases between. This CDR3 is CASSLRPDYTGELFF. CDR3 bases: TGTGCCAGCAGCTTGCGGCCCGATTACACCGGGGAGCTGTTTTTT. The whole variable domain, remainder taken from reference TRBV7-2 and TRBJ2-2, is GAGVSQSPSNKVTEKGKDVELRCDPISGHTALYWYRQSLGQGLEFLIYFQGNSAPDKSGLPSDRFSAERTGGSVSTLTIQRTQQEDSAVYLCASSLRPDYTGELFFGEGSRLTVL.

The chain is built from TRBV4-1 and TRBJ2-5; D remains unclear. The germline V gene has CDR1 MGHRA and CDR2 YSYEKL. Deletions cut 3 bases from V and 5 bases from J, with 7 bases between. This CDR3 is 12 amino acids long. The CDR3 here is CASSQTGETQYF. In DNA form, the CDR3 reads TGCGCCAGCAGCCAGACTGGGGAGACCCAGTACTTC.

The chain couples TRBV7-3 to TRBJ1-2; 7 bases line up with TRBD1. After removal of 5 bases from V and 8 bases from J, the junction contained 8 bases not matched to a gene. Germline values: CDR1 SGHTA, CDR2 FQGTGA. The length of the CDR3 is 13 residues. The chain's CDR3 is CASSRSTGKGYTF. CDR3 bases: TGTGCCAGCAGCCGATCGACAGGGAAGGGCTACACCTTC.

With respect to this clone: Additional DNA sequences in this sample encode the identical CDR3. The chain uses TRBV19 and TRBJ1-1; D is perhaps TRBD1 (5 bases). The CDR3 consists of 15 residues. Looked up from germline, CDR1 is LNHDA and CDR2 is SQIVND (reference sequence). Trimming took off 0 bases at V and 1 base at J, with 9 bases between the two ends. The CDR3 is CASSIDRASNTEAFF. The CDR3 DNA reads TGTGCCAGTAGTATAGACAGGGCATCGAACACTGAAGCTTTCTTT.

The chain combines TRBV9 with TRBJ2-1; D gene ambiguous. The CDR3 has 12 residues. Germline CDR1 and CDR2: SGDLS and YYNGEE. Trimming left V 3 bases short and J 9 bases short, with 10 bases between. CDR3 DNA: TGTGCCAGCAGCGGAGACTCTGGTGAGCAGTTCTTC. Protein: CASSGDSGEQFF.

V usage is TRBV25-1 and J usage is TRBJ2-7; D possibly corresponds to TRBD2 (7 bases). Germline values: CDR1 MGHDK, CDR2 SYGVNS. This CDR3 comprises 15 residues. Trimming cost V 1 base and J 1 base, with 11 bases left between them. The CDR3 region is CASSEWGRESYEQYF. For the CDR3, the DNA is TGTGCCAGCAGTGAATGGGGGCGGGAGTCCTACGAGCAGTACTTC.

The CDR3 region has the DNA TGTGCCAGCAGCCCGGCAACAGGGGGGGCTAATGAAAAACTGTTTTTT. It codes for CASSPATGGANEKLFF. The chain joins TRBV7-9 to TRBJ1-4; TRBD1 matches 8 bases. With 5 bases clipped from V and 3 bases from J, the junction kept 8 bases outside the gene matches. Per the germline V gene, CDR1 is SEHNR and CDR2 is FQNEAQ (reference sequence). The CDR3 covers 16 residues.

The V gene is TRBV4-2, the J gene TRBJ2-7; the D gene is possibly TRBD1 (6 bases). The CDR3 is 17 residues long. V was pared by 1 base and J by 0 bases, with 16 bases between. Germline loops: CDR1 LGHNA, CDR2 YNFKEQ. The CDR3 here is CASSQVATGPYSYEQYF. CDR3 bases: TGTGCCAGCAGCCAAGTAGCGACAGGACCCTACTCCTACGAGCAGTACTTC.

The chain uses TRBV11-2 and TRBJ2-5; the D is unclear. This CDR3 has 13 residues. Trimming left V 4 bases short and J 5 bases short, with 11 bases between. Germline CDR1 and CDR2: SGHAT and FQNNGV. The CDR3 sequence is CASSSPLMETQYF. The CDR3 DNA reads TGTGCCAGCAGCTCTCCCCTTATGGAGACCCAGTACTTC. Variable domain in full (rest from reference TRBV11-2 and TRBJ2-5): EAGVAQSPRYKIIEKRQSVAFWCNPISGHATLYWYQQILGQGPKLLIQFQNNGVVDDSQLPKDRFSAERLKGVDSTLKIQPAKLEDSAVYLCASSSPLMETQYFGPGTRLLVL.